This TCR beta chain was identified during a study of T cells in tuberculosis. V lost 0 bases and J 10 bases, leaving 12 bases between the germline ends. The length of the CDR3 is 12 residues. The germline V gene has CDR1 SQVTM and CDR2 ANQGSEA. Profiled with immunoSEQ multiplex PCR; TCRdb holds only in-frame clones, not every one. This table holds about 24,000 clones, about 95% found once. The gene calls are TRBV29-1 and TRBJ1-1, with a tentative D call TRBD1 (6 bases). The origin of this receptor is a donor aged 10 to 29 with latent tuberculosis or without tuberculosis infection. Sequencing was performed on PBMCs. Written as DNA, the CDR3 is TGCAGCGTTGAAGAAAATGAGGGGGTAGCTTTCTTT. Its translation is CSVEENEGVAFF.